The source of this T cell receptor beta chain is a study of regulatory T cells in long-lasting Graves disease. Study-wide context: Positivity for TSH receptor antibodies plus over 5 years of antithyroid drugs meant persistent Graves' disease.

This clonotype has at least ten counts. Its target is not known. Time point here: persistent/refractory GD, antithyroid drugs over 5 years with positive TRAb. PBMC-derived RNA was used for the TCR library. From germline, CDR1 is SQVTM and CDR2 ANQGSEA. The CDR3 extends over 15 amino acids. V was clipped by 6 bases and J by 0 bases, with 17 bases between them. Broader study findings: Preferential use of TRBV28, TRBJ1-2 and TRBJ2-5 was seen in persistent disease.

Arm-PCR of CDR3 regions and iRepertoire HTBI primers were used to build TCR beta libraries. Source study methods: Among the samples, around 58 TRBV and 14 to 15 TRBJ segments were identified. TCRdb independently ran MiXCR on the multiplex PCR reads; one entry per CDR3 protein. TCRdb's processing, not the authors', yielded these V and J calls. The table shows over 450,000 distinct CDR3 sequences, with roughly 21% occurring only once. The sequenced sample was peripheral blood mononuclear cells (PBMCs), obtained when the disease was refractory, from a patient treated with antithyroid drugs. The rearrangement links TRBV29-1 to TRBJ1-1, with D perhaps TRBD1 (6 bases). This clonotype originated in a female donor with Graves disease. CDR3 DNA sequence: TGCAGCGTAGCCCACAAATACAGGGTGAACACTGAAGCTTTCTTT. Its protein is CSVAHKYRVNTEAFF. Looking up the rest from reference TRBV29-1 and TRBJ1-1 gives the full variable domain: SAVISQKPSRDICQRGTSLTIQCQVDSQVTMMFWYRQQPGQSLTLIATANQGSEATYESGFVIDKFPISRPNLTFSTLTVSNMSPEDSSIYLCSVAHKYRVNTEAFFGQGTRLTVV.